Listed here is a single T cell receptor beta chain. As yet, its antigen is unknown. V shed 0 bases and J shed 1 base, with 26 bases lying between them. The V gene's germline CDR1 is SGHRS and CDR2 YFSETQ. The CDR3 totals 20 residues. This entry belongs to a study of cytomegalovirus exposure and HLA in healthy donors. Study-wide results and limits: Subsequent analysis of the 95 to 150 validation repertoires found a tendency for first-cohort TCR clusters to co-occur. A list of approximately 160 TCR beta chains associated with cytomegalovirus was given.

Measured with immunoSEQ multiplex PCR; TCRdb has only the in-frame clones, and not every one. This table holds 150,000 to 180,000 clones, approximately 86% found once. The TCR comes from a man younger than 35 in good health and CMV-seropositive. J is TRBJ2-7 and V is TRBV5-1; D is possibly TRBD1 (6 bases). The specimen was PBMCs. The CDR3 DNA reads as TGCGCCAGCAGCTTGGCTCTCAGCGGACCCGAATCGGGACAATCCTACGAGCAGTACTTC. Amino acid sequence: CASSLALSGPESGQSYEQYF.